This TCR beta chain is drawn from a study of regulatory T cells in long-lasting Graves disease. Time point indicated: newly diagnosed GD, antithyroid drugs for less than 3 months. Extracted RNA from PBMCs served as the source of the TCR library. V trimming: 5 bases; J trimming: 2 bases; junction bases outside the gene matches: 8. The CDR3 covers 16 residues. CDR1 and CDR2 (germline): SGHNT, YENEEA. Combining iRepertoire HTBI primers with Arm-PCR of CDR3 regions, the authors built TCR beta libraries. TCRdb reprocessed the multiplex PCR reads with MiXCR, giving one entry per CDR3 protein. This sample carries about 520,000 distinct CDR3 sequences, around 11% of them seen once, and the ten largest clones take around 10%. This clonotype was recorded many times. This sample was also put to use in a study of T cells in Graves' hyperthyroidism and ophthalmopathy.

The rearrangement joins TRBV11-3 to TRBJ2-3, with 9 bases matching TRBD1. The TCR comes from a woman aged 25 to 45 with Graves disease. The sequencing here drew on peripheral blood mononuclear cells (PBMCs), taken at new diagnosis, from a patient treated with antithyroid drugs. The CDR3 DNA is TGTGCCAGCAGCAGAGGACAGGGGCTTCCCACAGATACGCAGTATTTT. Translated, it gives CASSRGQGLPTDTQYF.